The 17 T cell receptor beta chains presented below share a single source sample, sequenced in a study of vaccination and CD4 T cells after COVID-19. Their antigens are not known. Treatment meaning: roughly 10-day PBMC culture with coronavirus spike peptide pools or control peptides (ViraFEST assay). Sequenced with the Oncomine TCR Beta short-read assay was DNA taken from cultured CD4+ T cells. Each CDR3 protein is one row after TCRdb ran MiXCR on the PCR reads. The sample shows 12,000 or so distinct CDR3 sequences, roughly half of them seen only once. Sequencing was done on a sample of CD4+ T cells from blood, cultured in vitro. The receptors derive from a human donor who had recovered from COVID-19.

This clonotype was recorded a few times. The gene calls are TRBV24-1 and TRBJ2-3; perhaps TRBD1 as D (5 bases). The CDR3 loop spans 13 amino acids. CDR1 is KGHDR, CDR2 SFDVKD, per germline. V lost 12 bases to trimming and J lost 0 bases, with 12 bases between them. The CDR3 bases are TGTGCCGCAGGGTCGAAGAGCACAGATACGCAGTATTTT. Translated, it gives CAAGSKSTDTQYF.

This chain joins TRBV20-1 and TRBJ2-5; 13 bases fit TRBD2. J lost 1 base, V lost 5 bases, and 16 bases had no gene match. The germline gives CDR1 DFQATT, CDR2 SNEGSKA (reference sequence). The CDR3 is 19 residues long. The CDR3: CSAFRWTSGSLLGQETQYF. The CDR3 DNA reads TGCAGTGCTTTCCGTTGGACTAGCGGGAGTCTTTTGGGCCAAGAGACCCAGTACTTC.

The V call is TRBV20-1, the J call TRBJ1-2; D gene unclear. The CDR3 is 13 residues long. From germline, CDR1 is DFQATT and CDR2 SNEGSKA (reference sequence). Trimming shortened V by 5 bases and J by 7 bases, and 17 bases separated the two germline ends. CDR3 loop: CSAREQLHFGYTF. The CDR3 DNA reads TGCAGTGCTCGGGAGCAACTTCACTTTGGCTACACCTTC.

The chain's CDR3 is CASSYDSSSGNTIYF. The CDR3 DNA is TGTGCCAGCAGTTACGACAGTTCCTCTGGAAACACCATATATTTT. This chain connects TRBV6-5 to TRBJ1-3, with a possible D match to TRBD1 (5 bases). Germline values: CDR1 MNHEY, CDR2 SVGAGI. Trimming removed 2 bases at V and 0 bases at J, with 8 bases between. This CDR3 spans 15 amino acids.

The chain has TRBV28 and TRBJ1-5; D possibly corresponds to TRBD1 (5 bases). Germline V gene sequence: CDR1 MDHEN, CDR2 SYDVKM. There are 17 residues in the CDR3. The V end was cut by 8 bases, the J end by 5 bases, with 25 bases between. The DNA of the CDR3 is TGTGCCAGCTTTACCCGGACATCAGGAGTGTTTTATCAGCCCCAGCATTTT. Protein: CASFTRTSGVFYQPQHF.

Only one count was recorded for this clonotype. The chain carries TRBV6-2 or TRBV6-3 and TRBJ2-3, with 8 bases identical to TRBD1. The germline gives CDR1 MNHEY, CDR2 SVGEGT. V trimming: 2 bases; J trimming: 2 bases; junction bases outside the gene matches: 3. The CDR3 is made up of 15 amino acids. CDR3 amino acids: CASSYGQGHTDTQYF. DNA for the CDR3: TGTGCCAGCAGTTACGGACAGGGACACACAGATACGCAGTATTTT.

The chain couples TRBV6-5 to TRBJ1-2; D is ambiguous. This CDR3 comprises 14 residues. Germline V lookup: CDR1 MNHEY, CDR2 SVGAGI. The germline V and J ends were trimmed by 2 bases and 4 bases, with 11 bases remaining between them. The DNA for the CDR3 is TGTGCCAGCAGTTACGGTCGGAGTGTCTATGGCTACACCTTC. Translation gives CASSYGRSVYGYTF.

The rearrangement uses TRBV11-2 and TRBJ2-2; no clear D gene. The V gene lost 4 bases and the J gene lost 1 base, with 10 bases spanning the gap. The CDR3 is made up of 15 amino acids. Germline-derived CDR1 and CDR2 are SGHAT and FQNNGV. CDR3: CASSYGRLNTGELFF. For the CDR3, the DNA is TGTGCCAGCAGCTACGGCAGACTGAACACCGGGGAGCTGTTTTTT.

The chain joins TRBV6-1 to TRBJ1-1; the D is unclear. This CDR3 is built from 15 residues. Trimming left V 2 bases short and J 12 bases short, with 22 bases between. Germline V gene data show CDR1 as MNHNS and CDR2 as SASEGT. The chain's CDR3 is CASSELVADISYSFF. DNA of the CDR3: TGTGCCAGCAGTGAATTAGTGGCAGATATCTCTTACTCTTTCTTT.

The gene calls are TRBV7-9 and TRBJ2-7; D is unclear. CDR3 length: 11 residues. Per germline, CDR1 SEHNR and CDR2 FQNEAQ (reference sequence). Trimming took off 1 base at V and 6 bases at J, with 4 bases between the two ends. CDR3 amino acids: CASSLGVEQYF. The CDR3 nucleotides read TGTGCCAGCAGCTTAGGGGTCGAGCAGTACTTC.

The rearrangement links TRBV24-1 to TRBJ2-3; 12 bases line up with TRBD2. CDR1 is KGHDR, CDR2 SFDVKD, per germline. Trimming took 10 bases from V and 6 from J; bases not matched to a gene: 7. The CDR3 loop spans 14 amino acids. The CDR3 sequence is CATSLAGGSDTQYF. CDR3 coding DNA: TGTGCCACATCACTAGCGGGAGGTTCGGATACGCAGTATTTT.

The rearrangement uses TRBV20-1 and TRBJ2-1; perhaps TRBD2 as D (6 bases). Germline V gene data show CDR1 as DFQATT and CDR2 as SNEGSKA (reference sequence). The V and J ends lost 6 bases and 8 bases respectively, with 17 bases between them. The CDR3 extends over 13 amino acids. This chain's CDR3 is CSAKRAADDEQFF. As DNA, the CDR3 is TGCAGTGCAAAGCGGGCCGCCGACGATGAGCAGTTCTTC.

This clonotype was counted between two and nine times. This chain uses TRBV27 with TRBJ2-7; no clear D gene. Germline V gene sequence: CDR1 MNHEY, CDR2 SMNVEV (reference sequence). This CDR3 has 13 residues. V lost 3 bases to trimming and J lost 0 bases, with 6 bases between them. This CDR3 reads CASSLAGSYEQYF. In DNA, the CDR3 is TGTGCCAGCAGTTTGGCCGGCTCCTACGAGCAGTACTTC.

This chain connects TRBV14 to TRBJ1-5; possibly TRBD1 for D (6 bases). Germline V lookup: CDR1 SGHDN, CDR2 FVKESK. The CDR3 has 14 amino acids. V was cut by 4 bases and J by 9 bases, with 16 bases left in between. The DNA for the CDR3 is TGTGCCAGCAGCCTCGGAGTAGGGGGAGCGCCCCAGCATTTT. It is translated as CASSLGVGGAPQHF. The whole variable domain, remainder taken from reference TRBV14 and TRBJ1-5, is EAGVTQFPSHSVIEKGQTVTLRCDPISGHDNLYWYRRVMGKEIKFLLHFVKESKQDESGMPNNRFLAERTGGTYSTLKVQPAELEDSGVYFCASSLGVGGAPQHFGDGTRLSIL.

The CDR3 DNA reads as TGCGGGAGCGTGGCGGTCCAAGAGACCCAGTACTTC. Protein: CGSVAVQETQYF. The chain employs TRBV20-1 and TRBJ2-5, with TRBD2 as a possible D gene (5 bases). The CDR3 has 12 amino acids. Germline V lookup: CDR1 DFQATT, CDR2 SNEGSKA (reference sequence).

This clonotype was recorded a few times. The CDR3 loop reads CASAGRSPLHF. CDR3 nucleotides: TGTGCCTCGGCGGGCCGATCACCCCTCCACTTT. The chain combines TRBV28 with TRBJ1-6; D gene ambiguous. The germline CDR1 and CDR2 sequences are MDHEN and SYDVKM. V was shortened by 11 bases and J by 10 bases, with 12 bases between the two germline ends. The CDR3 totals 11 residues.

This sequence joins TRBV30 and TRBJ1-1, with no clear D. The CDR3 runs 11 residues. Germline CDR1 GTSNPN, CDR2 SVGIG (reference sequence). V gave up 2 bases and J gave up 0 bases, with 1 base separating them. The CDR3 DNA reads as TGTGCCTGGAGTTTGAACACTGAAGCTTTCTTT. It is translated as CAWSLNTEAFF.